The source of this T cell receptor (beta chain) is a study of blood T cell repertoires in COVID-19. Background on the study: The United States, Italy and Spain supplied acute and convalescent COVID-19 samples. PBMCs, B-cell-depleted T cells, or T cells were the source of the cDNA or gDNA that made up the material.

The table came from immunoSEQ multiplex PCR; TCRdb's copy has only in-frame clones and leaves some out. The data show about 46,000 clones, approximately 83% seen once. Looked up from germline, CDR1 is KGHSH and CDR2 is LQKENI. CDR3 size: 15 residues. Trimming removed 2 bases from V and 5 bases from J, with 15 bases in between. Sequencing input: peripheral blood. The chain joins TRBV18 to TRBJ1-1; D ambiguous. The source is a human donor in a cohort sampled during active COVID-19. The donor label of this sample is uncertain. For the CDR3, the DNA is TGTGCCAGCTCACCATCCCCCGCCCCGGGGACTGAAGCTTTCTTT. Its protein product is CASSPSPAPGTEAFF.